This T cell receptor (beta chain) was recovered during a study of T cell responses to AZD1222 COVID-19 vaccine. J gave up 9 bases and V 4 bases, and 7 bases lay outside the gene matches. CDR1 is SGHTS, CDR2 YDEGEE, per germline. CDR3 size: 13 residues. The protocol was immunoSEQ multiplex PCR, while the TCRdb copy is restricted to in-frame clones and leaves out a portion. The data show around 99,000 clones, about 85% seen once. J is TRBJ1-5 and V is TRBV5-8; TRBD1 aligns across 7 bases. The specimen comprised peripheral blood, sampled 28 days after the second AZD1222 dose. The sequence came from an adult who received the AZD1222 COVID-19 vaccine. CDR3 residues: CASSATGRAPQHF. The CDR3, as DNA: TGTGCCAGCAGCGCGACAGGGCGGGCGCCCCAGCATTTT.